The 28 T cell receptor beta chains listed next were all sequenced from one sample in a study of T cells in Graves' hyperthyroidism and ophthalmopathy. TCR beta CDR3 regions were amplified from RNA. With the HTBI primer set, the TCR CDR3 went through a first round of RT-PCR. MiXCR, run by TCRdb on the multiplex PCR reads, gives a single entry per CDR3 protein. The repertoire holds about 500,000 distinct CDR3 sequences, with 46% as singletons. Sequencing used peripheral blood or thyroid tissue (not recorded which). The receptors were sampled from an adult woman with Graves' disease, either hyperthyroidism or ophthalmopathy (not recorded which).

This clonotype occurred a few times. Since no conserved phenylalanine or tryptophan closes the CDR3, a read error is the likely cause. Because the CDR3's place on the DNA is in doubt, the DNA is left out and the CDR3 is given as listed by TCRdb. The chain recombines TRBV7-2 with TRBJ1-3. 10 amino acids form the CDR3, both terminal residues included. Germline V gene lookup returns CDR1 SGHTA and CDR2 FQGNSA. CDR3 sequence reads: CASSLAAGAI.

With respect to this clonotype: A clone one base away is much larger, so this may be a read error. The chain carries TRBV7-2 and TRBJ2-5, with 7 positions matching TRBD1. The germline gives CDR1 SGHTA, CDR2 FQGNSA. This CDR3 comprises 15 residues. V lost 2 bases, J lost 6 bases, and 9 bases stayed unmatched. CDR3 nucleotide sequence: TGTGCCAGCAGCTTAAACACAGGGGACGGGAAGACCCAGTACTTC. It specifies CASSLNTGDGKTQYF.

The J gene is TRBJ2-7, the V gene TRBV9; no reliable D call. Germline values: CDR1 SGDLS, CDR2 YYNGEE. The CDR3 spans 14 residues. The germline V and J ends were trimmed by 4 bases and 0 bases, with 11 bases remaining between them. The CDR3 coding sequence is TGTGCCAGCAGCTTAGTAGCCAGCTCCTACGAGCAGTACTTC. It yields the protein CASSLVASSYEQYF.

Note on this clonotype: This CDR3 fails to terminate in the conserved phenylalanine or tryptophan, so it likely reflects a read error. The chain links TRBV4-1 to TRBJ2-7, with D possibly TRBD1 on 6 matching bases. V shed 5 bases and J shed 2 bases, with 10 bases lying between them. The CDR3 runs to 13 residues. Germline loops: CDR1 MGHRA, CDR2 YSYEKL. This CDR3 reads CASSERDTYEQYL. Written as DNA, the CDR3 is TGCGCCAGCAGCGAAAGGGACACCTACGAGCAGTACCTC.

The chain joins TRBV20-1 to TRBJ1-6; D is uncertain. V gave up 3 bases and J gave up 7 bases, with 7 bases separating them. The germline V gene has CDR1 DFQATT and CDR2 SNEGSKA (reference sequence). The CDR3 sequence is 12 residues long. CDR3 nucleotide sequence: TGCAGTGCTAGTTCGGGGAATTCACCCCTCCACTTT. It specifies CSASSGNSPLHF.

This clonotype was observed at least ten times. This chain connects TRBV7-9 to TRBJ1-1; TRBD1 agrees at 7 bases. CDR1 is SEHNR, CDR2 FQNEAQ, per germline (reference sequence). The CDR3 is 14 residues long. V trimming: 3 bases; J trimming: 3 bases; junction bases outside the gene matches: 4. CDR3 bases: TGTGCCAGCAGCTTTACAGGGGTAGACACTGAAGCTTTCTTT. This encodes CASSFTGVDTEAFF.

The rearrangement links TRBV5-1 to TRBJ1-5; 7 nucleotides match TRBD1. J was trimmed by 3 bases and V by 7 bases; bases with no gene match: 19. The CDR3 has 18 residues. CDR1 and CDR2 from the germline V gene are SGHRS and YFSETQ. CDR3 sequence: CASQRESTDGQVNQPQHF. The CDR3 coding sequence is TGCGCCAGCCAGCGGGAGAGCACAGACGGACAGGTCAATCAGCCCCAGCATTTT. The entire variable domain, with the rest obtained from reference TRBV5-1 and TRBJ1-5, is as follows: KAGVTQTPRYLIKTRGQQVTLSCSPISGHRSVSWYQQTPGQGLQFLFEYFSETQRNKGNFPGRFSGRQFSNSRSEMNVSTLELGDSALYLCASQRESTDGQVNQPQHFGDGTRLSIL.

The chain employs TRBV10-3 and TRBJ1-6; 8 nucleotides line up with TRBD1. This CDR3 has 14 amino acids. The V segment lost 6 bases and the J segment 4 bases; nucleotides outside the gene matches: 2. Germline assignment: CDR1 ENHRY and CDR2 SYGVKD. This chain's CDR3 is CAIRGTGYNSPLHF. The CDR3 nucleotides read TGTGCCATCAGAGGGACAGGTTATAATTCACCCCTCCACTTT.

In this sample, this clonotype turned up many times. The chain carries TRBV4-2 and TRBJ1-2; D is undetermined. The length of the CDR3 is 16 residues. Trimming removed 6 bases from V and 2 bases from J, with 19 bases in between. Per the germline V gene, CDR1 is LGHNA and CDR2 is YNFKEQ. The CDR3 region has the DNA TGTGCCAGCAGAGACATTGTAGAATCCCCCAACTATGGCTACACCTTC. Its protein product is CASRDIVESPNYGYTF.

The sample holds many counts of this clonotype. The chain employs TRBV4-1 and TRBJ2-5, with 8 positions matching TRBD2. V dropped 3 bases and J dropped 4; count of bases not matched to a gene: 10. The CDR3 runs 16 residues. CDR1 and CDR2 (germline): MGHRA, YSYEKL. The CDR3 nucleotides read TGCGCCAGCAGCCAGTCGGGACTAGAGCCAACAGAGACCCAGTACTTC. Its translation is CASSQSGLEPTETQYF.

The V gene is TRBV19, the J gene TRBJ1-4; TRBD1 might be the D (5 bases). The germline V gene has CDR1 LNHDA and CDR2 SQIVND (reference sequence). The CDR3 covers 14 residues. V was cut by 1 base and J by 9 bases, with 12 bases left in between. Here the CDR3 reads CASSIASGTKKLFF. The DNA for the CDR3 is TGTGCCAGTAGTATAGCGTCCGGGACCAAAAAACTGTTTTTT.

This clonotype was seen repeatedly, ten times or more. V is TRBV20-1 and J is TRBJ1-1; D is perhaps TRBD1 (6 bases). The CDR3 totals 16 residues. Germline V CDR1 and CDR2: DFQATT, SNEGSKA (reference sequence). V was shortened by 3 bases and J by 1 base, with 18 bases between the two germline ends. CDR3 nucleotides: TGCAGTGCTAGGGCCCCCGGCGGGACACGGAACACTGAAGCTTTCTTT. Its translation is CSARAPGGTRNTEAFF.

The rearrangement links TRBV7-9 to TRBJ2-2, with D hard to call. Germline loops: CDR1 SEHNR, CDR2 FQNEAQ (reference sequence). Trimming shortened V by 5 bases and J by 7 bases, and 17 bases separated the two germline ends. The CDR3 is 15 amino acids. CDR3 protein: CASSPPSGLDGELFF. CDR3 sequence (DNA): TGTGCCAGCAGCCCCCCTTCGGGCTTGGACGGGGAGCTGTTTTTT.

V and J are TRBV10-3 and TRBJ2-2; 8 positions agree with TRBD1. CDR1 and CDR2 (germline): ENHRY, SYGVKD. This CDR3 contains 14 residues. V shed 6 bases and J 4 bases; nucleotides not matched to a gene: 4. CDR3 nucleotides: TGTGCCATCAGGGGCAGGGGGCTCACCGGGGAGCTGTTTTTT. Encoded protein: CAIRGRGLTGELFF.

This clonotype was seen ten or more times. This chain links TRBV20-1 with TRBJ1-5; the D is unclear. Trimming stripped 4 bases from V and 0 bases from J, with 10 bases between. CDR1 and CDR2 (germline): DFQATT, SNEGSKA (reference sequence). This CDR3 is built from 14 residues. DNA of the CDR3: TGCAGTGCTACTAGACTTAATAGCAATCAGCCCCAGCATTTT. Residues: CSATRLNSNQPQHF.

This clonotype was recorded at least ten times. The CDR3 DNA is TGCGCCAGCAGCTTGACCAACACCGGGGAGCTGTTTTTT. Its protein is CASSLTNTGELFF. J is TRBJ2-2 and V is TRBV5-1, with D unresolved. This CDR3 has 13 residues. Looked up from germline, CDR1 is SGHRS and CDR2 is YFSETQ. V was cut by 1 base and J by 2 bases, with 3 bases left in between.

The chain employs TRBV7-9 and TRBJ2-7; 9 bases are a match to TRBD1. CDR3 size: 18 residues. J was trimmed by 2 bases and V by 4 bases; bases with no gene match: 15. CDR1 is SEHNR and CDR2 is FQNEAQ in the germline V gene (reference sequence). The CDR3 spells CASSSGPPGDRVTYEQYF. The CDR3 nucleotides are TGTGCCAGCAGCTCCGGTCCTCCCGGGGACAGGGTTACCTACGAGCAGTACTTC.

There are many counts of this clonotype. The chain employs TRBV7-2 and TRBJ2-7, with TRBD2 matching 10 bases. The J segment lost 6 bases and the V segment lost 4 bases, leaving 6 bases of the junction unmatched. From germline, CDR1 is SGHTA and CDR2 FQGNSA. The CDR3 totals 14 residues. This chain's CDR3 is CASSWQREGLEQYF. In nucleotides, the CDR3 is TGTGCCAGCAGCTGGCAGCGGGAGGGCCTCGAGCAGTACTTC.

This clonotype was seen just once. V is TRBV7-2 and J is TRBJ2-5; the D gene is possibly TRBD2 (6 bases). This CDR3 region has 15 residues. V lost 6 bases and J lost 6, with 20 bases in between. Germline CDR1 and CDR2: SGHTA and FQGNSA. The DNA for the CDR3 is TGTGCCAGCAGTGACGGCTACGGGAGTGGCAAGACCCAGTACTTC. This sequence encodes CASSDGYGSGKTQYF. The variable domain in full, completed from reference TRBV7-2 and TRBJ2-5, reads GAGVSQSPSNKVTEKGKDVELRCDPISGHTALYWYRQSLGQGLEFLIYFQGNSAPDKSGLPSDRFSAERTGGSVSTLTIQRTQQEDSAVYLCASSDGYGSGKTQYFGPGTRLLVL.

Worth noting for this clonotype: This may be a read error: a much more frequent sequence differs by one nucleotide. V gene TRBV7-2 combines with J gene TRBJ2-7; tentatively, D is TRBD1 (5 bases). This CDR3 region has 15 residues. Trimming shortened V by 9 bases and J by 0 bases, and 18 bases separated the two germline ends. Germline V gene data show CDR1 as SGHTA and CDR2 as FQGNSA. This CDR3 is CARSRTGPRSYEQYF. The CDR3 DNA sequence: TGTGCCAGAAGTCGTACAGGTCCCCGCTCCTACGAGCAGTACTTC.

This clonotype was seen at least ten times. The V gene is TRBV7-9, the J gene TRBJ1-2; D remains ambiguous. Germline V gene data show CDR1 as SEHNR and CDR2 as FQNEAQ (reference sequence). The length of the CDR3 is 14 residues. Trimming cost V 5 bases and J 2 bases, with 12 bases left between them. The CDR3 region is CASSPGRQNYGYTF. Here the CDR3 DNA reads TGTGCCAGCAGCCCCGGACGGCAAAACTATGGCTACACCTTC. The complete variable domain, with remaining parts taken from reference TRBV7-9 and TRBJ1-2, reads DTGVSQNPRHKITKRGQNVTFRCDPISEHNRLYWYRQTLGQGPEFLTYFQNEAQLEKSRLLSDRFSAERPKGSFSTLEIQRTEQGDSAMYLCASSPGRQNYGYTFGSGTRLTVV.

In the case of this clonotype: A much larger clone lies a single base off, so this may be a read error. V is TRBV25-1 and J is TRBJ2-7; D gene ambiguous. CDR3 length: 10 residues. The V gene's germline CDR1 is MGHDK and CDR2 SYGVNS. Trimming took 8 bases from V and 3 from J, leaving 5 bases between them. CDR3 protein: CASGNYEQYF. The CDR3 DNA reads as TGTGCCAGCGGGAACTACGAGCAGTACTTC.

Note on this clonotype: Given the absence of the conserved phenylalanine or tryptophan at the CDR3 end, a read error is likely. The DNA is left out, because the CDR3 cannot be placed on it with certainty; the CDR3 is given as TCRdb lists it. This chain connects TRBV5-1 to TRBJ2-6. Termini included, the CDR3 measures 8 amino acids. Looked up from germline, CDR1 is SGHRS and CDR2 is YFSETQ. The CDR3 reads CASSTMTS.

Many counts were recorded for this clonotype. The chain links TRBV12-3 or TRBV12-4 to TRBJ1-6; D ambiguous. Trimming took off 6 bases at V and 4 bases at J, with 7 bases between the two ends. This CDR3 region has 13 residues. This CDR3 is CASRQLYNSPLHF. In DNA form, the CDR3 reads TGTGCCAGCAGACAGCTATATAATTCACCCCTCCACTTT.

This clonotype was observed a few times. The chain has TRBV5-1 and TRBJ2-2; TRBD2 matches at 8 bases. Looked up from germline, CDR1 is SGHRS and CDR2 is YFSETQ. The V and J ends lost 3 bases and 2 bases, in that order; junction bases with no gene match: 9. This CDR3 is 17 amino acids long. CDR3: CASSSMPGLVNTGELFF. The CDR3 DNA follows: TGCGCCAGCAGCTCTATGCCGGGACTAGTTAACACCGGGGAGCTGTTTTTT.

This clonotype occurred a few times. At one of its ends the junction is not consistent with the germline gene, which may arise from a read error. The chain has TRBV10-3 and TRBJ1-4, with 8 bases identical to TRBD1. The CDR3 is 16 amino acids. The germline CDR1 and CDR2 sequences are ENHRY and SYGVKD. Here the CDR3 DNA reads TGTGCCATCGGTGAGGGGTATACAGGGGGGGATGAAAAACTGTTTTTT. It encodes CAIGEGYTGGDEKLFF.

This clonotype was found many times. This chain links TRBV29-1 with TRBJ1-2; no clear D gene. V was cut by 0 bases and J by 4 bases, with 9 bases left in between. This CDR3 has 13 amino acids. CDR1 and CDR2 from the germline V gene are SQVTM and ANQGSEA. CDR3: CSVEDSKVYGYTF. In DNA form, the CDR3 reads TGCAGCGTTGAAGATTCCAAGGTCTATGGCTACACCTTC.

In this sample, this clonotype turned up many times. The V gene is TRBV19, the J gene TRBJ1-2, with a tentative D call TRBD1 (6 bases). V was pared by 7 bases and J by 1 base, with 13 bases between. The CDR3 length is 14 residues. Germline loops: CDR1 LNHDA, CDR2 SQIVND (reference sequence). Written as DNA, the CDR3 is TGTGCCAGTACCGGGGGCCACCGTAACTATGGCTACACCTTC. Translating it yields CASTGGHRNYGYTF.